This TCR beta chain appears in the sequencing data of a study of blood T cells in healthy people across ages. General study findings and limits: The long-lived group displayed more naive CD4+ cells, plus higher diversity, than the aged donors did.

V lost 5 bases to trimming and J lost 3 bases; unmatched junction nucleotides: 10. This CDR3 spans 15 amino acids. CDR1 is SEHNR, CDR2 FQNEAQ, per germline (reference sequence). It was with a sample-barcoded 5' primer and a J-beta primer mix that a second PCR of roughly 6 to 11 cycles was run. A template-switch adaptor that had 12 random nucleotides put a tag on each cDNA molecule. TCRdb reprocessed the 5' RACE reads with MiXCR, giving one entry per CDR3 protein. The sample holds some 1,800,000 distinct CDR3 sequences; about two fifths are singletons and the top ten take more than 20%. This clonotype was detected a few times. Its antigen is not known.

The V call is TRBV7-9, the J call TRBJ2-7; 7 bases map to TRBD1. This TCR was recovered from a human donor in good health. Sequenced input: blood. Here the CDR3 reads CASSHKGQSNYEQYF. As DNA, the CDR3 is TGTGCCAGCAGCCATAAGGGACAGTCCAACTACGAGCAGTACTTC.